Listed here are 2 T cell receptor beta chains from one sample, sequenced in a study of cytomegalovirus exposure and HLA in healthy donors. Amplification used 60 Vbeta primers and 13 Jbeta primers. The table came from immunoSEQ multiplex PCR; TCRdb's copy has only in-frame clones and leaves some out. The data hold around 95,000 clones, with approximately 83% observed a single time. Sequencing used PBMCs. These receptors were collected from a female donor in good health and CMV-seropositive.

The rearrangement uses TRBV5-1 and TRBJ2-2; 10 bases are shared with TRBD1. The CDR3 loop spans 16 amino acids. V gave up 6 bases and J gave up 6 bases; unmatched junction bases: 11. CDR1 is SGHRS and CDR2 is YFSETQ in the germline V gene. This chain's CDR3 is CASNSDRGGLAGELFF. CDR3 nucleotide sequence: TGCGCCAGCAACTCGGACAGGGGGGGACTGGCCGGGGAGCTGTTTTTT.

This rearrangement joins TRBV5-1 to TRBJ2-7; TRBD2 aligns across 7 bases. Germline CDR1 is SGHRS and CDR2 is YFSETQ. This CDR3 region has 16 residues. Trimming took 2 bases from V and 1 from J; bases not matched to a gene: 9. The CDR3 is CASSFFPRGNSYEQYF. DNA of the CDR3: TGCGCCAGCAGCTTTTTTCCGCGGGGGAATTCCTACGAGCAGTACTTC.